Sequencing of this TCR beta chain was carried out in a study of blood T cell repertoires in COVID-19. Study-wide context: Both acute and convalescent COVID-19 samples were obtained from the United States, Italy and Spain. PBMCs, B-cell-depleted T cells, or T cells were the source of the cDNA or gDNA that made up the material.

Seattle-derived patients entered the study during active infection and were followed longitudinally. Per the authors' pipeline: Nucleated cell counts were estimated from reference gene primer amplification. The repertoire was sequenced with immunoSEQ multiplex PCR; TCRdb's copy has only in-frame clones and lacks some. The V and J calls and clone size were taken over from that table, and D and trimming were inferred from the DNA. Among approximately 330,000 clones listed, 90% were seen once. This CDR3 comprises 13 residues. The germline V and J ends were trimmed by 5 bases and 0 bases, with 8 bases remaining between them. CDR1 is SEHNR, CDR2 FQNEAQ, per germline (reference sequence).

The sequence came from a woman aged 40 to 50 with COVID-19, enrolled during active disease. The V and J genes are TRBV7-9 and TRBJ2-7, with D possibly matching TRBD1 (5 bases). The sample taken for sequencing was peripheral blood. The DNA of the CDR3 is TGTGCCAGCAGCCAGGGCGGCTCCTACGAGCAGTACTTC. Amino acids: CASSQGGSYEQYF.